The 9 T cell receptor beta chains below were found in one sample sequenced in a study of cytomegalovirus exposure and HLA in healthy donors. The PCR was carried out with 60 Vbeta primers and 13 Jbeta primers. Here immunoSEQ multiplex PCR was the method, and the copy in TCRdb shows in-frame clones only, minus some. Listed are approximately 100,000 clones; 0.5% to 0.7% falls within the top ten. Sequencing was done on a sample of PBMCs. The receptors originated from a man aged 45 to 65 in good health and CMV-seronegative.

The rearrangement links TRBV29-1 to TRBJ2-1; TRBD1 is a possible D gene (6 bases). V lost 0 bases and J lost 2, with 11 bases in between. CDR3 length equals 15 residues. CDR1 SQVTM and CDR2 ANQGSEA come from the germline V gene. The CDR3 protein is CSVEESRGTYNEQFF. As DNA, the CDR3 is TGCAGCGTTGAAGAGAGCAGGGGTACCTACAATGAGCAGTTCTTC.

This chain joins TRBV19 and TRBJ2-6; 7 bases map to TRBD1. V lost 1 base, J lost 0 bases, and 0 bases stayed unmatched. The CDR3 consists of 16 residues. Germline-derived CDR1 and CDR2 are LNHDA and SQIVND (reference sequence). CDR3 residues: CASSIGQGSGANVLTF. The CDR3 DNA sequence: TGTGCCAGTAGTATAGGACAGGGCTCTGGGGCCAACGTCCTGACTTTC.

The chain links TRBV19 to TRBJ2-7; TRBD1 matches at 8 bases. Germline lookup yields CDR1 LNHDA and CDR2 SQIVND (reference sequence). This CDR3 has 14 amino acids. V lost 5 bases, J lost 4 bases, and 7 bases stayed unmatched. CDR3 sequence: CASSLRTGRYEQYF. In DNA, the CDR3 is TGTGCCAGTAGTCTCAGGACAGGGAGGTACGAGCAGTACTTC.

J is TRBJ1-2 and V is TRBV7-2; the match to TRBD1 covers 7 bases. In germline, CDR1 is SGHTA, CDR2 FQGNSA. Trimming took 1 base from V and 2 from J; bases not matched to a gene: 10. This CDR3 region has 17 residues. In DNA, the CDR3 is TGTGCCAGCAGCTTAGACCTAGACAGGGCGAAAAACTATGGCTACACCTTC. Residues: CASSLDLDRAKNYGYTF.

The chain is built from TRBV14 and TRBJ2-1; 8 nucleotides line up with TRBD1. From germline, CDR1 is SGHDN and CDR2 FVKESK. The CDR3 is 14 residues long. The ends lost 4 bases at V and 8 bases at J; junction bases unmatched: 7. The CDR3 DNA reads TGTGCCAGCAGCCGACGTGGACAGGGCTATGAGCAGTTCTTC. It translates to CASSRRGQGYEQFF.

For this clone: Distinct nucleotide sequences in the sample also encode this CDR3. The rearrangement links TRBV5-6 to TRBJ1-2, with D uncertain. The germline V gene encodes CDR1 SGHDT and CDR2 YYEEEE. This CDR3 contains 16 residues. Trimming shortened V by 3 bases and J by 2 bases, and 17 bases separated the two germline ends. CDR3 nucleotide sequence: TGTGCCAGCAGCTATGGATGGGCAGCACAGAACTATGGCTACACCTTC. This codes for CASSYGWAAQNYGYTF. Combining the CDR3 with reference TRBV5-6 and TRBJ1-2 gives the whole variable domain DAGVTQSPTHLIKTRGQQVTLRCSPKSGHDTVSWYQQALGQGPQFIFQYYEEEERQRGNFPDRFSGHQFPNYSSELNVNALLLGDSALYLCASSYGWAAQNYGYTFGSGTRLTVV.

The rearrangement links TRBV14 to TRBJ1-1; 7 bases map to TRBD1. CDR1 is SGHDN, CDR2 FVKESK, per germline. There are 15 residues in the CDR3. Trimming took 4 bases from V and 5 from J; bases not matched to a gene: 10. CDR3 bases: TGTGCCAGCAGCCCTATCCGACAGGGTTGGACTGAAGCTTTCTTT. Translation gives CASSPIRQGWTEAFF.

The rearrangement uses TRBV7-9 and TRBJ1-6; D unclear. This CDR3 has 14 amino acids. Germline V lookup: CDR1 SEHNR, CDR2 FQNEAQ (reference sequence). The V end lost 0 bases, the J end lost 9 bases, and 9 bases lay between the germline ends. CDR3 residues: CASSLAPSVSPLHF. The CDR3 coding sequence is TGTGCCAGCAGCTTAGCGCCCTCGGTTTCACCCCTCCACTTT.

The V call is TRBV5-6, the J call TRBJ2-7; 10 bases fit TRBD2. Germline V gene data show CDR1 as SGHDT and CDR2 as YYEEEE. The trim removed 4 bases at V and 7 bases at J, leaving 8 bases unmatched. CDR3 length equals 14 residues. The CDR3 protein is CASSKREGWGEQYF. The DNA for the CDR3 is TGTGCCAGCAGCAAGCGGGAGGGCTGGGGGGAGCAGTACTTC.